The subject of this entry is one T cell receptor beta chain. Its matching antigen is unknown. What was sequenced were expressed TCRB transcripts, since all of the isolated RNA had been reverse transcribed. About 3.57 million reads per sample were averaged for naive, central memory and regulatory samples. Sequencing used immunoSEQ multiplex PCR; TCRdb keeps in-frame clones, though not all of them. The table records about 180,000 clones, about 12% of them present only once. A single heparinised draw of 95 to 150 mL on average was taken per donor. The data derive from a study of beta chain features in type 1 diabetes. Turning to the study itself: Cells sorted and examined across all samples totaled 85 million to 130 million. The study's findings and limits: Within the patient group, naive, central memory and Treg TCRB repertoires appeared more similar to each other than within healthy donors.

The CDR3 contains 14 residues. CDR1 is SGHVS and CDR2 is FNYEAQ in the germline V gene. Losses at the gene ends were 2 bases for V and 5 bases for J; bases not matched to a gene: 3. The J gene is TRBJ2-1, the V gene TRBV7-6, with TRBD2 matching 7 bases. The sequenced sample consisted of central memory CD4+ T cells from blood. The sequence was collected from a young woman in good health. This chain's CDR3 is CASSLTGGNNEQFF. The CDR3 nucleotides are TGTGCCAGCAGCTTAACGGGAGGAAACAATGAGCAGTTCTTC. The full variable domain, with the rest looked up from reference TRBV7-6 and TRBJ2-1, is GAGVSQSPRYKVTKRGQDVALRCDPISGHVSLYWYRQALGQGPEFLTYFNYEAQQDKSGLPNDRFSAERPEGSISTLTIQRTEQRDSAMYRCASSLTGGNNEQFFGPGTRLTVL.